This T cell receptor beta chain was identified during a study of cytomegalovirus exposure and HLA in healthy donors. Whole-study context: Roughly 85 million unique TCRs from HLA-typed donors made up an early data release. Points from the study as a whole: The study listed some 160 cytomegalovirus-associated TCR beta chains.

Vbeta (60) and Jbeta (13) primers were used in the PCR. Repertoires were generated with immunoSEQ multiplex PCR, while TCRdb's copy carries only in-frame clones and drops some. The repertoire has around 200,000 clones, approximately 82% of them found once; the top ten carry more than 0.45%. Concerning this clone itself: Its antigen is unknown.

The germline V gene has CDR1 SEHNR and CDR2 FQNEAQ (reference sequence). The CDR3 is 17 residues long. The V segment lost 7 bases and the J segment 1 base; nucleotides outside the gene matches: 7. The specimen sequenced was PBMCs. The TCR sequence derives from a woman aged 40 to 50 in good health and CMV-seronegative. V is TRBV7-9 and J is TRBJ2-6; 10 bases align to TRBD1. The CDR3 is CASTQTGQGSGANVLTF. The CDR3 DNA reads TGTGCCAGCACCCAGACGGGACAGGGGTCTGGGGCCAACGTCCTGACTTTC.